This T cell receptor beta chain is from a study of cytomegalovirus exposure and HLA in healthy donors. Looking at the study overall: Per a later analysis, the 666 first-cohort and approximately 120 validation repertoires shared one platform.

The study's findings and limits: It was reported that the classifier diagnosed cytomegalovirus status with high specificity and sensitivity in both the original and validation cohorts. The study flagged roughly 160 TCR beta chains as cytomegalovirus-associated.

CDR1 is MNHEY, CDR2 SVGAGI, per germline. The CDR3 covers 14 residues. V lost 2 bases and J 4 bases, leaving 11 bases between the germline ends. Data came from immunoSEQ multiplex PCR; TCRdb stores just in-frame clones and leaves some out. Here the sample spans about 65,000 clones, approximately 90% being singletons. On this clone: Its target is unknown.

The donors were members of the validation cohort, which comprised 120 subjects and was separate from the first cohort of 600 to 850 subjects. The chain has TRBV6-5 and TRBJ1-2; possible D gene TRBD1, 5 bases. The clonotype originates from a woman aged 18-29 years in good health and CMV-seronegative. The source material was PBMCs. The DNA for the CDR3 is TGTGCCAGCAGTTACCCCAGGGTTGGCTATGGCTACACCTTC. Its protein is CASSYPRVGYGYTF.